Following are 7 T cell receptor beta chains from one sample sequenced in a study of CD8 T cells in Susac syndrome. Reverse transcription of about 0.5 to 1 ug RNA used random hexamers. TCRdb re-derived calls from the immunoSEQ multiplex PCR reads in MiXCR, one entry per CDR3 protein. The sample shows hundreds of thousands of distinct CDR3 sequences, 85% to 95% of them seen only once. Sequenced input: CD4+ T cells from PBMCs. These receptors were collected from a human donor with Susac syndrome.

CDR3 coding DNA: TGTGCCAGCAGTTTAAGGGGCCCTGGGGTAGCTTTCTTT. This gives the protein CASSLRGPGVAFF. The genes are TRBV28 and TRBJ1-1; TRBD1 is a possible D gene (5 bases). Looked up from germline, CDR1 is MDHEN and CDR2 is SYDVKM. The CDR3 is 13 residues long. V lost 2 bases to trimming and J lost 10 bases, with 14 bases between them. The entire variable domain, with the rest obtained from reference TRBV28 and TRBJ1-1, is as follows: DVKVTQSSRYLVKRTGEKVFLECVQDMDHENMFWYRQDPGLGLRLIYFSYDVKMKEKGDIPEGYSVSREKKERFSLILESASTNQTSMYLCASSLRGPGVAFFGQGTRLTVV.

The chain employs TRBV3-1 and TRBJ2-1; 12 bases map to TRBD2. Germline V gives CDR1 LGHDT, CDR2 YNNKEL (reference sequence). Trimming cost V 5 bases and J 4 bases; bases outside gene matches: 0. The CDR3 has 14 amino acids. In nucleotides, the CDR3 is TGTGCCAGCAGCGGGACTAGCGGGTACAATGAGCAGTTCTTC. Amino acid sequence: CASSGTSGYNEQFF.

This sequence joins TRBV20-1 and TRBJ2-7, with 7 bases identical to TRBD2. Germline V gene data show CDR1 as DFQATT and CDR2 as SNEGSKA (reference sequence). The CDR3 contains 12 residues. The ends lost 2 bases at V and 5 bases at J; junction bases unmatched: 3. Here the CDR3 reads CSARMRGNEQYF. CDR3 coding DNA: TGCAGTGCTAGAATGCGGGGGAACGAGCAGTACTTC.

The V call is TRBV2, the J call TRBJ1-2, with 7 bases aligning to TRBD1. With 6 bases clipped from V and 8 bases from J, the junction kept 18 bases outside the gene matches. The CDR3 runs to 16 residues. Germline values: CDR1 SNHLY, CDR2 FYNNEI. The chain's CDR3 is CASRSRDRNPLAGYTF. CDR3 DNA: TGTGCCAGCAGATCCCGGGACAGAAACCCCTTGGCGGGCTACACCTTC.

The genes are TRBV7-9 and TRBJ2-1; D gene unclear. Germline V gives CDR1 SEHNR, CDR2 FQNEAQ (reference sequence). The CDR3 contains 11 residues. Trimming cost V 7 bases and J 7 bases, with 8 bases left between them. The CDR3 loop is CASTPGNEQFF. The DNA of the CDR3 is TGTGCCAGCACCCCAGGAAATGAGCAGTTCTTC. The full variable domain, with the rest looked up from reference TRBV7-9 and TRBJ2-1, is DTGVSQNPRHKITKRGQNVTFRCDPISEHNRLYWYRQTLGQGPEFLTYFQNEAQLEKSRLLSDRFSAERPKGSFSTLEIQRTEQGDSAMYLCASTPGNEQFFGPGTRLTVL.

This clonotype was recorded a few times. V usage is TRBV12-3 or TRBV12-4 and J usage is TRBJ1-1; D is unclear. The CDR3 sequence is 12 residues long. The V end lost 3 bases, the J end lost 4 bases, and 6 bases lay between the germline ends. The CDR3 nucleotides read TGTGCCAGCAGTTTGGATAGCACTGAAGCTTTCTTT. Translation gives CASSLDSTEAFF.

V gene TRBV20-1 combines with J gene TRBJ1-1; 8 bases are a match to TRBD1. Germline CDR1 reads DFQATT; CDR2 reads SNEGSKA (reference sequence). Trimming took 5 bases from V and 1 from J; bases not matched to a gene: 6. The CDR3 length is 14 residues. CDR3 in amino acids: CSAYQGAQNTEAFF. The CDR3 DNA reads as TGCAGTGCTTACCAGGGGGCCCAGAACACTGAAGCTTTCTTT.